These 28 T cell receptor beta chains were all obtained from the same sample, sequenced in a study of blood T cell repertoires in COVID-19. Sequencing used immunoSEQ multiplex PCR; TCRdb keeps in-frame clones, though not all of them. The sample holds 310,000 or so clones; 88% are singletons and the top ten take about 10%. The sequencing sample was made of peripheral blood. These receptor sequences come from a woman aged 25 to 39 with COVID-19, enrolled during active disease.

This chain links TRBV29-1 with TRBJ2-3; the match to TRBD2 covers 10 bases. Losses at the gene ends were 5 bases for V and 4 bases for J; bases not matched to a gene: 6. The CDR3 has 14 amino acids. Germline CDR1 is SQVTM and CDR2 is ANQGSEA. The CDR3 protein is CSVPSGSNPDTQYF. In nucleotides, the CDR3 is TGCAGCGTTCCTAGCGGGAGTAACCCAGATACGCAGTATTTT.

The V call is TRBV19, the J call TRBJ2-7, with 8 nucleotides matching TRBD1. The CDR3 has 13 amino acids. V trimming: 9 bases; J trimming: 4 bases; junction bases outside the gene matches: 8. Germline assignment: CDR1 LNHDA and CDR2 SQIVND (reference sequence). CDR3 region: CARRGQGRYEQYF. For the CDR3, the DNA is TGTGCCAGGAGAGGACAGGGACGGTACGAGCAGTACTTC.

A few counts support this clone. V gene TRBV7-2 combines with J gene TRBJ2-3, with D possibly being TRBD1 (6 bases). CDR1 SGHTA and CDR2 FQGNSA come from the germline V gene. This CDR3 has 14 amino acids. Trimming cost V 5 bases and J 0 bases, with 9 bases left between them. CDR3 nucleotide sequence: TGTGCCAGCAGCGGACAGACCAGCACAGATACGCAGTATTTT. Translating gives CASSGQTSTDTQYF.

The chain is built from TRBV3-1 (or the pseudogene TRBV3-2) and TRBJ2-7; D call uncertain. CDR3 length equals 12 residues. Trimming cost V 3 bases and J 3 bases, with 6 bases left between them. CDR1 and CDR2 (germline): LGHDT, YNNKEL (reference sequence). The CDR3 region is CASSQTYYEQYF. As DNA, the CDR3 is TGTGCCAGCAGCCAGACATACTACGAGCAGTACTTC.

The chain combines TRBV5-4 with TRBJ2-1, with 7 bases fitting TRBD2. Germline V gene lookup returns CDR1 SGHNT and CDR2 YYREEE (reference sequence). This CDR3 region has 15 residues. Losses at the gene ends were 4 bases for V and 4 bases for J; bases not matched to a gene: 8. For the CDR3, the DNA is TGTGCCAGCAGCGCCGCTAGCGGCCTGTACAATGAGCAGTTCTTC. Translated, it gives CASSAASGLYNEQFF. Full variable domain (remainder filled in from reference TRBV5-4 and TRBJ2-1): ETGVTQSPTHLIKTRGQQVTLRCSSQSGHNTVSWYQQALGQGPQFIFQYYREEENGRGNFPPRFSGLQFPNYSSELNVNALELDDSALYLCASSAASGLYNEQFFGPGTRLTVL.

The chain links TRBV27 to TRBJ1-5; 11 bases fit TRBD1. Germline V gene sequence: CDR1 MNHEY, CDR2 SMNVEV (reference sequence). There are 16 residues in the CDR3. Unmatched junction bases numbered 11, after V lost 6 bases and J lost 7 bases. CDR3 in DNA: TGTGCCAGCAGCCCCTCCCCGGGACAGGGGGGACAGCCCCAGCATTTT. The encoded protein is CASSPSPGQGGQPQHF.

This clone has a single count. The J gene is TRBJ2-7, the V gene TRBV7-3, with D possibly matching TRBD1 (7 bases). The CDR3 covers 14 residues. Per germline, CDR1 SGHTA and CDR2 FQGTGA. The V and J ends lost 2 bases and 6 bases respectively, with 14 bases between them. CDR3 nucleotides: TGTGCCAGCAGCTTATCGTCCCAGGGGGGCGAGCAGTACTTC. This encodes CASSLSSQGGEQYF.

Points on this clone: Mismatch with germline at one junction end may stem from a read error. The rearrangement links TRBV4-1 to TRBJ2-2; 10 nucleotides align to TRBD1. Germline V CDR1 and CDR2: MGHRA, YSYEKL. This CDR3 region has 16 residues. In DNA, the CDR3 is TGCGCCAGCAGACAAGGACAGGGGGCGAACACCGGGGAGCTGTTTTTT. Encoded protein: CASRQGQGANTGELFF.

The gene calls are TRBV30 and TRBJ2-7; 8 bases match TRBD1. The V and J ends lost 1 base and 4 bases, in that order; junction bases with no gene match: 6. The germline V gene has CDR1 GTSNPN and CDR2 SVGIG (reference sequence). This CDR3 region has 14 residues. The CDR3 loop reads CAWSAGQGGYEQYF. Written as DNA, the CDR3 is TGTGCCTGGAGTGCCGGACAGGGAGGATACGAGCAGTACTTC.

The chain combines TRBV4-2 with TRBJ1-5, with TRBD1 as a possible D gene (6 bases). Trimming took off 0 bases at V and 0 bases at J, with 9 bases between the two ends. The CDR3 sequence is 16 residues long. Looked up from germline, CDR1 is LGHNA and CDR2 is YNFKEQ. The CDR3 DNA reads as TGTGCCAGCAGCCAAGAGGCAGGGGATAGCAATCAGCCCCAGCATTTT. Protein product: CASSQEAGDSNQPQHF.

The chain carries TRBV30 and TRBJ2-5; tentatively, D is TRBD2 (5 bases). Germline lookup yields CDR1 GTSNPN and CDR2 SVGIG (reference sequence). The CDR3 totals 12 residues. V was clipped by 5 bases and J by 2 bases, with 9 bases between them. The CDR3 reads CAWSRRQETQYF. DNA of the CDR3: TGTGCCTGGTCGCGGAGGCAAGAGACCCAGTACTTC.

The chain uses TRBV2 and TRBJ2-3; D perhaps matches TRBD2 (5 bases). CDR1 is SNHLY, CDR2 FYNNEI, per germline. The V end lost 0 bases, the J end lost 2 bases, and 9 bases lay between the germline ends. The CDR3 runs to 15 residues. This CDR3 is CASSEAGGSTDTQYF. The DNA of the CDR3 is TGTGCCAGCAGTGAAGCTGGAGGCTCCACAGATACGCAGTATTTT. Full variable domain (outside the CDR3, taken from reference TRBV2 and TRBJ2-3): EPEVTQTPSHQVTQMGQEVILRCVPISNHLYFYWYRQILGQKVEFLVSFYNNEISEKSEIFDDQFSVERPDGSNFTLKIRSTKLEDSAMYFCASSEAGGSTDTQYFGPGTRLTVL.

This CDR3 reads CASSTRRTANEKLFF. CDR3 bases: TGTGCCAGCAGCACACGCAGGACAGCTAATGAAAAACTGTTTTTT. The chain joins TRBV7-2 to TRBJ1-4; possible D gene TRBD1, 6 bases. With 5 bases removed from V and 3 bases from J, the gap between germline ends came to 13 bases. The germline CDR1 and CDR2 sequences are SGHTA and FQGNSA. The CDR3 has 15 residues.

The chain is built from TRBV28 and TRBJ1-5; no reliable D call. The CDR3 is 14 amino acids. Germline V gene sequence: CDR1 MDHEN, CDR2 SYDVKM. V was clipped by 8 bases and J by 1 base, with 12 bases between them. The CDR3 nucleotides are TGTGCCAGCTCCGGGCCGGGGAGCAATCAGCCCCAGCATTTT. Its protein is CASSGPGSNQPQHF.

This chain uses TRBV28 with TRBJ1-1, with D maybe TRBD1 (6 bases). Trimming left V 4 bases short and J 8 bases short, with 20 bases between. The CDR3 loop spans 15 amino acids. Per the germline V gene, CDR1 is MDHEN and CDR2 is SYDVKM. Written as DNA, the CDR3 is TGTGCCAGCAGTTCTCCTTTCGACAGGTTTAAGGAAGCTTTCTTT. Translated, it gives CASSSPFDRFKEAFF. The full variable domain, its missing parts supplied by reference TRBV28 and TRBJ1-1, is DVKVTQSSRYLVKRTGEKVFLECVQDMDHENMFWYRQDPGLGLRLIYFSYDVKMKEKGDIPEGYSVSREKKERFSLILESASTNQTSMYLCASSSPFDRFKEAFFGQGTRLTVV.

Regarding this clone: Additional DNA sequences in this sample encode the identical CDR3. The V and J genes are TRBV6-1 and TRBJ1-5; 10 nucleotides agree with TRBD1. CDR1 and CDR2 from the germline V gene are MNHNS and SASEGT. The trim removed 4 bases at V and 4 bases at J, leaving 7 bases unmatched. This CDR3 region has 16 residues. The CDR3 sequence is CASSARDRGLNQPQHF. Here the CDR3 DNA reads TGTGCCAGCAGTGCCCGGGACAGGGGCCTTAATCAGCCCCAGCATTTT.

The V gene is TRBV4-1, the J gene TRBJ1-6; 9 nucleotides line up with TRBD1. From germline, CDR1 is MGHRA and CDR2 YSYEKL. CDR3 length: 15 amino acids. Losses at the gene ends were 4 bases for V and 7 bases for J; bases not matched to a gene: 5. In nucleotides, the CDR3 is TGCGCCAGCAGCCCGGGACAGGGAAGGAATTCACCCCTCCACTTT. This encodes CASSPGQGRNSPLHF.

The chain combines TRBV19 with TRBJ2-1; 9 nucleotides align to TRBD1. This CDR3 has 15 amino acids. The ends lost 6 bases at V and 4 bases at J; junction bases unmatched: 7. CDR1 is LNHDA and CDR2 is SQIVND in the germline V gene (reference sequence). Here the CDR3 reads CASSGEGQGYNEQFF. CDR3 in DNA: TGTGCCAGTAGCGGTGAGGGACAGGGTTACAATGAGCAGTTCTTC. Looking up the rest from reference TRBV19 and TRBJ2-1 gives the full variable domain: DGGITQSPKYLFRKEGQNVTLSCEQNLNHDAMYWYRQDPGQGLRLIYYSQIVNDFQKGDIAEGYSVSREKKESFPLTVTSAQKNPTAFYLCASSGEGQGYNEQFFGPGTRLTVL.

This chain links TRBV3-1 (or the pseudogene TRBV3-2) with TRBJ2-1; TRBD2 is a possible D gene (6 bases). V lost 1 base and J lost 4, with 11 bases in between. The CDR3 length is 15 residues. From germline, CDR1 is LGHDT and CDR2 YNNKEL (reference sequence). The CDR3 DNA reads TGTGCCAGCAGCCAAGGGCGCGGGAAATACAATGAGCAGTTCTTC. It encodes CASSQGRGKYNEQFF.

The genes are TRBV7-9 and TRBJ2-5; unclear D gene. The germline gives CDR1 SEHNR, CDR2 FQNEAQ (reference sequence). V lost 5 bases, J lost 5 bases, and 9 bases lay in between. The CDR3 loop spans 12 amino acids. Written as DNA, the CDR3 is TGTGCCAGCAGCCCCATTGCGGAGACCCAGTACTTC. Amino acid sequence: CASSPIAETQYF.

This chain joins TRBV7-8 and TRBJ2-1; 12 nucleotides line up with TRBD2. CDR1 and CDR2 from the germline V gene are SGHVS and FQNEAQ. The CDR3 is 17 residues long. The V segment lost 1 base and the J segment 6 bases; nucleotides outside the gene matches: 7. CDR3 in DNA: TGTGCCAGCAGCTTAGTCCCGGGACTAGCGGGTTTCAATGAGCAGTTCTTC. It encodes CASSLVPGLAGFNEQFF. The variable domain in full, completed from reference TRBV7-8 and TRBJ2-1, reads GAGVSQSPRYKVAKRGQDVALRCDPISGHVSLFWYQQALGQGPEFLTYFQNEAQLDKSGLPSDRFFAERPEGSVSTLKIQRTQQEDSAVYLCASSLVPGLAGFNEQFFGPGTRLTVL.

This clone was counted once. The chain employs TRBV19 and TRBJ2-5; 8 nucleotides match TRBD1. V shed 9 bases, J shed 4 bases, and the junction held 13 bases outside the gene matches. Germline CDR1 reads LNHDA; CDR2 reads SQIVND (reference sequence). This CDR3 region has 15 residues. The CDR3 DNA reads as TGTGCCAGCCGTGGACAGGGAACCATAGGAGAGACCCAGTACTTC. Protein sequence: CASRGQGTIGETQYF.

The chain has TRBV2 and TRBJ2-1; 7 bases agree with TRBD2. The CDR3 loop spans 16 amino acids. CDR1 and CDR2 (germline): SNHLY, FYNNEI. V lost 4 bases, J lost 8 bases, and 14 bases stayed unmatched. The DNA for the CDR3 is TGTGCCAGCAGTGCGTTTGCGGGAGAAAATAGGTATGAGCAGTTCTTC. It specifies CASSAFAGENRYEQFF.

This chain joins TRBV29-1 and TRBJ1-5; 8 bases are a match to TRBD1. Unmatched junction bases numbered 6, after V lost 6 bases and J lost 5 bases. Germline CDR1 is SQVTM and CDR2 is ANQGSEA. This CDR3 region has 13 residues. CDR3 amino acids: CSVNQGADQPQHF. The CDR3 DNA follows: TGCAGCGTAAATCAGGGGGCTGATCAGCCCCAGCATTTT.

V usage is TRBV28 and J usage is TRBJ2-5, with 9 bases fitting TRBD1. The length of the CDR3 is 15 residues. Trimming took 6 bases from V and 4 from J; bases not matched to a gene: 9. Germline CDR1 MDHEN, CDR2 SYDVKM. CDR3 sequence reads: CASRLGTGRVETQYF. CDR3 DNA sequence: TGTGCCAGCAGGCTTGGGACAGGGAGGGTAGAGACCCAGTACTTC.

The chain has TRBV4-1 and TRBJ2-5; D unclear. The germline V gene encodes CDR1 MGHRA and CDR2 YSYEKL. This CDR3 is 17 amino acids long. V was cut by 0 bases and J by 5 bases, with 19 bases left in between. Here the CDR3 DNA reads TGCGCCAGCAGCCAAGACCTCGGTGGAGCTTTTGGGGAGACCCAGTACTTC. It specifies CASSQDLGGAFGETQYF.

On this clone: The same CDR3 is also encoded by other DNA sequences in this sample. This chain links TRBV18 with TRBJ1-1; D is unresolved. Germline CDR1 is KGHSH and CDR2 is LQKENI. The V and J ends lost 3 bases and 1 base respectively, with 6 bases between them. This CDR3 has 13 residues. This chain's CDR3 is CASSPGRNTEAFF. The CDR3 nucleotides are TGTGCCAGCTCACCGGGCAGGAACACTGAAGCTTTCTTT.

Only a few counts were recorded for this clone. V and J are TRBV7-6 and TRBJ2-7; maybe TRBD1 (5 bases). V lost 1 base and J 6 bases, leaving 16 bases between the germline ends. Germline CDR1 SGHVS, CDR2 FNYEAQ. The CDR3 is made up of 15 amino acids. CDR3 residues: CASSLVAPGLSEQYF. CDR3 nucleotides: TGTGCCAGCAGCTTAGTAGCTCCAGGGTTGAGCGAGCAGTACTTC.